These 32 T cell receptor beta chains came from one sample sequenced in a study of memory CD4+ T cells and cytomegalovirus serostatus. The sort gate was single viable CD3+CD4+CD8-CD45RO+ cells for memory CD4+ T cells. The repertoire was sequenced with immunoSEQ multiplex PCR; TCRdb's copy has only in-frame clones and lacks some. The table has about 82,000 clones, about 85% seen once; the top ten hold around 0.8%. Sequencing used memory CD4+ T cells from blood. Receptors were obtained from an adult in good health and CMV-seronegative.

The genes are TRBV6-5 and TRBJ2-7; TRBD2 might be the D (5 bases). The CDR3 is 16 amino acids. CDR1 MNHEY and CDR2 SVGAGI come from the germline V gene. Between the trimmed V and J ends, which lost 0 bases and 0 bases, there was a span of 12 bases. CDR3 coding DNA: TGTGCCAGCAGTTACTCTGGAGCAGGACTCTCCTACGAGCAGTACTTC. Translated, it gives CASSYSGAGLSYEQYF.

Here the CDR3 DNA reads TGCGCCAGCAGCTTGGATGCGCGTGGCTACACCTTC. Translated: CASSLDARGYTF. The chain is built from TRBV5-1 and TRBJ1-2; D not certain. Trimming stripped 0 bases from V and 7 bases from J, with 7 bases between. The CDR3 spans 12 residues. The V gene's germline CDR1 is SGHRS and CDR2 YFSETQ.

Only a few counts were recorded for this clone. The CDR3 DNA is TGTGCCATCAGTGAGTCGCCTAGGACTGAAGCTTTCTTT. As protein: CAISESPRTEAFF. The chain couples TRBV10-3 to TRBJ1-1, with D uncertain. Germline assignment: CDR1 ENHRY and CDR2 SYGVKD. CDR3 length: 13 amino acids. V shed 0 bases and J shed 5 bases, with 7 bases lying between them.

DNA of the CDR3: TGCGCCAGCAGCTTGACCGGGTTTCGCACTGAAGCTTTCTTT. Protein product: CASSLTGFRTEAFF. This rearrangement joins TRBV5-1 to TRBJ1-1; no clear D. The germline CDR1 and CDR2 sequences are SGHRS and YFSETQ. V was trimmed by 1 base and J by 4 bases, leaving 11 bases between them. The CDR3 spans 14 residues.

V usage is TRBV7-3 and J usage is TRBJ2-2, with 9 bases aligning to TRBD1. J gave up 4 bases and V 4 bases, and 4 bases lay outside the gene matches. Per germline, CDR1 SGHTA and CDR2 FQGTGA. The CDR3 consists of 15 residues. CDR3 protein: CASSSSTGGTGELFF. The DNA for the CDR3 is TGTGCCAGCAGCTCATCGACAGGGGGCACCGGGGAGCTGTTTTTT.

V usage is TRBV4-3 and J usage is TRBJ1-2; no clear D gene. Germline CDR1 is LGHNA and CDR2 is YSLEER. Trimming cost V 1 base and J 0 bases, with 9 bases left between them. The CDR3 length is 15 residues. CDR3 protein: CASSQGRTANYGYTF. The DNA for the CDR3 is TGCGCCAGCAGCCAAGGCCGTACGGCTAACTATGGCTACACCTTC.

The J gene is TRBJ2-7, the V gene TRBV7-2, with 8 bases aligning to TRBD2. CDR1 is SGHTA and CDR2 is FQGNSA in the germline V gene. This CDR3 comprises 14 residues. J was trimmed by 1 base and V by 3 bases; bases with no gene match: 2. The CDR3 coding sequence is TGTGCCAGCAGCTTTAGCGGGGTATCCTACGAGCAGTACTTC. Translated: CASSFSGVSYEQYF.

The chain recombines TRBV2 with TRBJ2-7, with no clear D. The germline gives CDR1 SNHLY, CDR2 FYNNEI. V lost 4 bases and J lost 7, with 14 bases in between. CDR3 length: 13 amino acids. CDR3 residues: CASSGVGEVEQYF. The CDR3 DNA reads as TGTGCCAGCAGTGGGGTCGGAGAAGTAGAGCAGTACTTC.

This clone has more than one count but fewer than ten. V is TRBV4-1 and J is TRBJ2-6, with D tentatively TRBD1 (6 bases). This CDR3 comprises 18 residues. Trimming took off 0 bases at V and 2 bases at J, with 14 bases between the two ends. The germline V gene has CDR1 MGHRA and CDR2 YSYEKL. The CDR3 loop reads CASSQDDGTGTGANVLTF. CDR3 bases: TGCGCCAGCAGCCAAGATGATGGTACAGGGACTGGGGCCAACGTCCTGACTTTC.

This chain links TRBV6-5 with TRBJ1-1; 7 bases match TRBD1. CDR3 length: 12 residues. Germline V gene sequence: CDR1 MNHEY, CDR2 SVGAGI. V shed 5 bases and J 8 bases; nucleotides not matched to a gene: 5. The CDR3 sequence is CASSEQGREAFF. CDR3 DNA sequence: TGTGCCAGCAGTGAACAGGGGCGGGAAGCTTTCTTT.

The chain couples TRBV4-3 to TRBJ2-2; 9 nucleotides agree with TRBD1. The CDR3 sequence is 15 residues long. Germline V lookup: CDR1 LGHNA, CDR2 YSLEER. The junction had 2 bases not matched to a gene; V was cut back by 2 bases and J by 4 bases. In DNA form, the CDR3 reads TGCGCCAGCAGCCAATCGACAGGGGGCACCGGGGAGCTGTTTTTT. Protein: CASSQSTGGTGELFF.

The rearrangement joins TRBV13 to TRBJ2-7; 9 bases are a match to TRBD2. CDR3 length: 13 amino acids. J gave up 7 bases and V 3 bases, and 4 bases lay outside the gene matches. Germline loops: CDR1 PRHDT, CDR2 FYEKMQ (reference sequence). In DNA form, the CDR3 reads TGTGCCAGCAGCTTTGTACTAGCGGGTGAGCAGTACTTC. It codes for CASSFVLAGEQYF.

V usage is TRBV9 and J usage is TRBJ2-2; 7 positions match TRBD1. This CDR3 spans 15 amino acids. The V gene's germline CDR1 is SGDLS and CDR2 YYNGEE. V lost 1 base and J lost 6; bases outside the gene matches: 6. DNA of the CDR3: TGTGCCAGCAGCGTAAGAGGGGGACAGCCCGGGGAGCTGTTTTTT. The encoded protein is CASSVRGGQPGELFF.

This clone is a singleton in its sample. The chain uses TRBV7-2 and TRBJ2-7; D unclear. There are 14 residues in the CDR3. V was pared by 1 base and J by 3 bases, with 10 bases between. CDR1 and CDR2 from the germline V gene are SGHTA and FQGNSA. The CDR3 region is CASSLVRVDYEQYF. CDR3 DNA sequence: TGTGCCAGCAGCTTAGTGAGAGTAGACTACGAGCAGTACTTC.

This chain joins TRBV19 and TRBJ1-6, with 9 bases identical to TRBD1. The CDR3 spans 14 residues. V trimming: 7 bases; J trimming: 7 bases; junction bases outside the gene matches: 5. The germline V gene has CDR1 LNHDA and CDR2 SQIVND (reference sequence). The CDR3 region has the DNA TGTGCCAGTATCCCGACAGGGGGGAATTCACCCCTCCACTTT. It specifies CASIPTGGNSPLHF.

As DNA, the CDR3 is TGTGCCAGCAGCTTAGCGCTGGAGGCTCATGGCTACACCTTC. The encoded protein is CASSLALEAHGYTF. The J gene is TRBJ1-2, the V gene TRBV7-9; D is unresolved. The CDR3 spans 14 residues. The germline CDR1 and CDR2 sequences are SEHNR and FQNEAQ (reference sequence). V was clipped by 0 bases and J by 6 bases, with 11 bases between them.

The chain has TRBV28 and TRBJ1-1; 7 bases agree with TRBD1. Unmatched junction bases numbered 8, after V lost 5 bases and J lost 8 bases. CDR1 is MDHEN, CDR2 SYDVKM, per germline. There are 13 residues in the CDR3. The chain's CDR3 is CASSTRQGAEAFF. The CDR3 nucleotides are TGTGCCAGCAGTACTCGACAGGGAGCAGAAGCTTTCTTT.

The DNA of the CDR3 is TGTGCCAGTAGTAAGGGGCCCTCCCGCTCTGGAAACACCATATATTTT. This gives the protein CASSKGPSRSGNTIYF. The chain is built from TRBV19 and TRBJ1-3, with TRBD1 as a possible D gene (5 bases). Trimming pared 4 bases from V and 0 bases from J, leaving 13 bases between. The CDR3 spans 16 residues. CDR1 LNHDA and CDR2 SQIVND come from the germline V gene (reference sequence).

The chain uses TRBV27 and TRBJ1-4; tentative D call: TRBD1 (5 bases). Germline V gene data show CDR1 as MNHEY and CDR2 as SMNVEV (reference sequence). The CDR3 extends over 14 amino acids. V lost 3 bases, J lost 5 bases, and 10 bases lay in between. The CDR3 protein is CASSFDRVNEKLFF. The CDR3 coding sequence is TGTGCCAGCAGTTTTGACAGAGTAAATGAAAAACTGTTTTTT.

This clone has only one observation. The chain couples TRBV5-8 to TRBJ1-1; D is ambiguous. The CDR3 runs to 17 residues. The germline gives CDR1 SGHTS, CDR2 YDEGEE. V was shortened by 5 bases and J by 4 bases, with 24 bases between the two germline ends. The CDR3, as DNA: TGTGCCAGCAGTGGAGATCGAGTCTGGGAGGTGAGCACTGAAGCTTTCTTT. Residues: CASSGDRVWEVSTEAFF.

The chain combines TRBV19 with TRBJ1-5; no firm D call. The germline V gene encodes CDR1 LNHDA and CDR2 SQIVND (reference sequence). V lost 3 bases, J lost 7 bases, and 10 bases lay in between. This CDR3 has 13 residues. CDR3 bases: TGTGCCAGTAGTATTGTGAAGCAGCAGCCCCAGCATTTT. Translation: CASSIVKQQPQHF.

V usage is TRBV21-1 and J usage is TRBJ1-2; whether TRBD1, the table's D call, matches the DNA was not checked. TRBV21-1 is a recognized pseudogene. There are 15 residues in the CDR3. This chain's CDR3 is CASTDGQGGNYGYTF. Written as DNA, the CDR3 is TGTGCCAGCACCGATGGACAGGGAGGTAACTATGGCTACACCTTC.

The rearrangement joins TRBV7-2 to TRBJ1-3, with TRBD1 as a possible D gene (6 bases). This CDR3 is built from 18 residues. V lost 3 bases to trimming and J lost 0 bases, with 18 bases between them. Germline lookup yields CDR1 SGHTA and CDR2 FQGNSA. CDR3 DNA sequence: TGTGCCAGCAGCTTTCAATTCGGACAGTTGAGCTCTGGAAACACCATATATTTT. This sequence encodes CASSFQFGQLSSGNTIYF.

This clone turned up a few times. This chain connects TRBV7-9 to TRBJ1-6; D is unclear. CDR3 length equals 12 residues. Germline V gene sequence: CDR1 SEHNR, CDR2 FQNEAQ (reference sequence). V was shortened by 5 bases and J by 10 bases, with 9 bases between the two germline ends. For the CDR3, the DNA is TGTGCCAGCAGCCTCACCCGGTCACCCCTCCACTTT. Translation gives CASSLTRSPLHF. The full variable domain, completed using reference TRBV7-9 and TRBJ1-6, is DTGVSQNPRHKITKRGQNVTFRCDPISEHNRLYWYRQTLGQGPEFLTYFQNEAQLEKSRLLSDRFSAERPKGSFSTLEIQRTEQGDSAMYLCASSLTRSPLHFGNGTRLTVT.

The chain joins TRBV10-1 to TRBJ2-7; 7 positions match TRBD2. The CDR3 is 13 amino acids. Germline V gene lookup returns CDR1 WNHNN and CDR2 SYGVQD (reference sequence). V was clipped by 6 bases and J by 1 base; unmatched bases: 3. CDR3 DNA sequence: TGCGCCAGCAGAAGCGGGGAGTCCTACGAGCAGTACTTC. It specifies CASRSGESYEQYF.

Comments on this clone: Germline and junction disagree at one end, which may indicate a read error. The CDR3 region has the DNA TGCGCCAGCAGTTTGGGCAGGACGGGGCCCGGGGAGCTGTTTTTT. It is translated as CASSLGRTGPGELFF. The chain uses TRBV5-1 and TRBJ2-2; D may be TRBD1 or TRBD2 (5 bases each). The CDR3 is 15 amino acids. Germline assignment: CDR1 SGHRS and CDR2 YFSETQ.

V gene TRBV18 combines with J gene TRBJ1-1, with TRBD1 identical over 9 bases. Germline CDR1 is KGHSH and CDR2 is LQKENI. V shed 2 bases and J 1 base; nucleotides not matched to a gene: 5. The CDR3 covers 16 residues. The DNA for the CDR3 is TGTGCCAGCTCACCAGGGACAGGGACGCGGAACACTGAAGCTTTCTTT. The encoded protein is CASSPGTGTRNTEAFF.

The V call is TRBV5-4, the J call TRBJ2-7, with D uncertain. There are 13 residues in the CDR3. V was shortened by 0 bases and J by 4 bases, with 8 bases between the two germline ends. The germline gives CDR1 SGHNT, CDR2 YYREEE (reference sequence). The DNA for the CDR3 is TGTGCCAGCAGCTTGGGGGAAGGGTACGAGCAGTACTTC. Translated, it gives CASSLGEGYEQYF. Filled out from reference TRBV5-4 and TRBJ2-7, the complete variable domain reads ETGVTQSPTHLIKTRGQQVTLRCSSQSGHNTVSWYQQALGQGPQFIFQYYREEENGRGNFPPRFSGLQFPNYSSELNVNALELDDSALYLCASSLGEGYEQYFGPGTRLTVT.

This chain connects TRBV6-6 to TRBJ1-2; D not certain. Trimming cost V 5 bases and J 12 bases, with 13 bases left between them. This CDR3 comprises 11 residues. Germline loops: CDR1 MNHNY, CDR2 SVGAGI (reference sequence). CDR3 bases: TGTGCCAGCAGTAACCCGGGTCCGAACACCTTC. Translating it yields CASSNPGPNTF.

The V call is TRBV4-1, the J call TRBJ2-3; TRBD2 matches at 10 bases. The CDR3 sequence is 14 residues long. V was pared by 4 bases and J by 4 bases, with 2 bases of the junction left unmatched. The germline V gene encodes CDR1 MGHRA and CDR2 YSYEKL. The CDR3 nucleotides are TGCGCCAGCAGCCCACTAGCGGGGCCAGATACGCAGTATTTT. Amino acids: CASSPLAGPDTQYF.

The rearrangement uses TRBV7-9 and TRBJ2-1, with D tentatively TRBD1 (6 bases). In germline, CDR1 is SEHNR, CDR2 FQNEAQ (reference sequence). This CDR3 contains 14 residues. Between the trimmed V and J ends, which lost 7 bases and 6 bases, there was a span of 16 bases. The CDR3 sequence is CASTPRDTLNEQFF. CDR3 coding DNA: TGTGCCAGCACACCCCGGGACACGCTCAATGAGCAGTTCTTC.

The chain couples TRBV7-2 to TRBJ2-7, with 10 positions matching TRBD1. This CDR3 is built from 14 residues. Trimming removed 3 bases from V and 3 bases from J; junction bases left unmatched: 2. Germline V gives CDR1 SGHTA, CDR2 FQGNSA. DNA for the CDR3: TGTGCCAGCAGCTTTGGACAGGGGGACTACGAGCAGTACTTC. Residues: CASSFGQGDYEQYF.